These T cell receptor beta chains were read from a single sample in a study of Graves' ophthalmopathy and Graves' hyperthyroidism. TCRdb fed the multiplex PCR reads into MiXCR, producing one record per CDR3 protein. The table has over 450,000 distinct CDR3 sequences, approximately 15% seen once; the top ten hold roughly 9.8%. The sequencing input was blood. All receptors come from a woman aged 30 to 39 with Graves' ophthalmopathy. Both conserved end residues are part of each CDR3. A D gene is named only where the DNA matches it firmly. For some rows the clone size is stated as once, few or many, or as a class when expanded; others skip it.

d_call	v_call	j_call	clone_size	cdr3_nt	cdr3_aa
-	TRBV12-3/TRBV12-4	TRBJ2-2	many	TGTGCCAGCAGTTCTATTATAGCGAGCACCGGGGAGCTGTTTTTT	CASSSIIASTGELFF
TRBD2	TRBV20-1	TRBJ2-7	many	TGCAGTGCTTATGGACTAGCGGGACCTCCTGAACGCTACGAGCAGTACTTC	CSAYGLAGPPERYEQYF
-	TRBV11-2	TRBJ2-7	many	TGTGCCAGCAGCTTAGATACGGGGGGACACTCCTGCGAGCAGTACTTC	CASSLDTGGHSCEQYF
-	TRBV20-1	TRBJ1-2	once	TGCAGTGCTAACGACCAGTCAAACTATGGCTACACCTTC	CSANDQSNYGYTF
TRBD1	TRBV6-2/TRBV6-3	TRBJ2-6	many	TGTGCCAGCAGTCGGGGGACAGGGACGACCTGGGCCGGGGCCAACGTCCTGACTTTC	CASSRGTGTTWAGANVLTF
-	TRBV2	TRBJ1-6	-	TGTGCCAGCAGACGTAGGAGCTTAAATTCACCCCTCCACTTT	CASRRRSLNSPLHF
-	TRBV30	TRBJ2-5	many	TGTGCCTGGAGTGTTAAAGTGGGATTTAGGGAGACCCAGTACTTC	CAWSVKVGFRETQYF
TRBD1	TRBV11-2	TRBJ2-3	-	TGTGCCAGCAGCTACCCACGGGACAGGGGACGGGCAGATACGCAGTATTTT	CASSYPRDRGRADTQYF
-	TRBV28	TRBJ2-2	-	TGTGCCAGCAGAACCCCCGGGGGTTCGAACACCGGGGAGCTGTTTTTT	CASRTPGGSNTGELFF
-	TRBV11-2	TRBJ1-5	many	TGTGCCAGCAGCTTAGATTCTGCTGACGCGGCCAATCAGCCCCAGCATTTT	CASSLDSADAANQPQHF
-	TRBV2	TRBJ1-5	many	TGTGCCAGCAGTGCGGGGGACAATCAGCCCCAGCATTTT	CASSAGDNQPQHF
TRBD2	TRBV12-3/TRBV12-4	TRBJ2-5	many	TGTGCCAGCAGTCGCCCGGGACTAGGAGGGGAGACCCAGTACTTC	CASSRPGLGGETQYF
-	TRBV6-2/TRBV6-3	TRBJ1-5	many	TGTGCCAGCAGTTATTCGAGGGGCAATCAGCCCCAGCATTTT	CASSYSRGNQPQHF
TRBD1	TRBV5-1	TRBJ1-1	many	TGCGCCAGCAGCTTCGCACCTTCAGGGGGCGGCACTGAAGCTTTCTTT	CASSFAPSGGGTEAFF
-	TRBV12-3/TRBV12-4	TRBJ1-4	many	TGTGCCAGCAGGGAACAGGTTGTTAATGAAAAACTGTTTTTT	CASREQVVNEKLFF
-	TRBV19	TRBJ1-5	once	TGTGCCAGTAGTATCTTGACAGGTTCTAGCAATCAGCCCCAGCATTTT	CASSILTGSSNQPQHF
-	TRBV7-9	TRBJ1-1	many	TGTGCCAGCAGCTACGGTTGGGGTACGACTGAAGCTTTCTTT	CASSYGWGTTEAFF
TRBD2	TRBV7-2	TRBJ2-2	many	TGTGCCAGCAGCGTTAGCGGGAGAGCGACCGGGGAGCTGTTTTTT	CASSVSGRATGELFF
TRBD1	TRBV6-1	TRBJ1-1	many	TGTGCCAGCCACGGGACAGAGGGGCACTGGACTGAAGCTTTCTTT	CASHGTEGHWTEAFF
-	TRBV28	TRBJ2-7	-	TGTGCCAGCAGTACGGGACAACGGGGCAGAGAGCAGTACTTC	CASSTGQRGREQYF
TRBD1	TRBV27	TRBJ1-6	many	TGTGCCAGCAGTTCCGTTAGGACAGGGGGCGCCGGGTTGGTTTCACCCCTCCACTTT	CASSSVRTGGAGLVSPLHF
-	TRBV20-1	TRBJ2-7	many	TGCAGTGCCTGTCCGGGGGACTCCTACGAGCAGTACTTC	CSACPGDSYEQYF
-	TRBV6-5	TRBJ1-5	many	TGTGCCAGCAGTTACTCGAGCGCACAGGTTGTGCCCCAGCATTTT	CASSYSSAQVVPQHF
-	TRBV11-2	TRBJ1-1	many	TGTGCCAGCAGTCCTACGCCGGGGGGCACTGAAGCTTTCTTT	CASSPTPGGTEAFF
TRBD1	TRBV12-3/TRBV12-4	TRBJ1-3	many	TGTGCCAGCAGTTCCAAATTCGACAGGGGGCCTGGAAACACCATATATTTT	CASSSKFDRGPGNTIYF
-	TRBV20-1	TRBJ1-5	many	TGCAGTGCTAACGGGGGCTCAAATCAGCCCCAGCATTTT	CSANGGSNQPQHF
-	TRBV25-1	TRBJ1-2	many	TGTGCCAGCAGTGAACGGGGGGGCACGGGCTACACCTTC	CASSERGGTGYTF
TRBD2	TRBV12-3/TRBV12-4	TRBJ2-2	many	TGTGCCAGCAGGGGGACTAGCGGGAGGGCCGGGAACACCGGGGAGCTGTTTTTT	CASRGTSGRAGNTGELFF
TRBD1	TRBV5-4	TRBJ1-2	-	TGTGCCAGCAGCTTGAAGGGGGCGTCGAGCTACACCTTC	CASSLKGASSYTF
-	TRBV6-1	TRBJ1-1	many	TGTGCCAGCAGTGGAAGGTCAGGGTCGAACACTGAAGCTTTCTTT	CASSGRSGSNTEAFF
-	TRBV29-1	TRBJ2-7	many	TGCAGCGTGTCCCGGGGTTCAGGGAGTACCTACGAGCAGTACTTC	CSVSRGSGSTYEQYF